This T cell receptor (beta chain) was sequenced in a study of blood T cells in healthy people across ages. Notes on the study in general: Conclusively comparing naive with antigen-experienced cells was impossible with unsorted PBMCs.

As concerns this clonotype: The antigen is not known.

Trimming removed 7 bases from V and 2 bases from J, with 15 bases in between. Germline CDR1 is MDHEN and CDR2 is SYDVKM. The CDR3 loop spans 14 amino acids. Combining a sample-barcoded 5' primer with a J-beta primer mix, a second PCR ran for roughly 7 to 11 cycles. The authors tagged each cDNA molecule using a template-switch adaptor with 12 random nucleotides. TCRdb re-called the 5' RACE reads with MiXCR, one entry per CDR3 protein. The sample lists approximately 1,700,000 distinct CDR3 sequences, about 39% seen once, with 20% to 25% in the top ten. The clonotype originates from a human donor in good health. The J gene is TRBJ2-7, the V gene TRBV28, with D maybe TRBD2 (5 bases). Material for sequencing was blood. CDR3 amino acids: CASNPGGEAYEQYF. The CDR3, as DNA: TGTGCCAGCAACCCTGGAGGTGAAGCCTACGAGCAGTACTTC. Complete variable domain (other parts from reference TRBV28 and TRBJ2-7): DVKVTQSSRYLVKRTGEKVFLECVQDMDHENMFWYRQDPGLGLRLIYFSYDVKMKEKGDIPEGYSVSREKKERFSLILESASTNQTSMYLCASNPGGEAYEQYFGPGTRLTVT.